This is a list of T cell receptor beta chains from one sample in a study of immune evolution from preneoplasia to lung adenocarcinoma. Clones were read by immunoSEQ multiplex PCR, and TCRdb kept only the in-frame ones, dropping some. The sample yields 6,500 to 8,500 clones, roughly 73% seen once. Sequencing used FFPE adjacent normal lung tissue. These receptors were collected from a person aged 55-80 years with lung adenocarcinoma. Each CDR3 is given with its conserved first and last residue. D genes are given only for firm matches. Expanded clones get a size class; other rows say once, few or many, or leave the size out.

CDR3: CAISESDRVSTYEQYF
DNA: TGTGCCATCAGTGAGTCCGACAGGGTCTCAACCTACGAGCAGTACTTC
V: TRBV10-3
D: TRBD1
size: NA
J: TRBJ2-7

CDR3: CASSASITGELFF
DNA: TGCGCCAGCAGTGCAAGTATCACCGGGGAGCTGTTTTTT
V: TRBV10-1
D: NA
size: NA
J: TRBJ2-2

CDR3: CASSEPRDLDYGYTF
DNA: TGTGCCAGCAGTGAACCCAGGGATCTAGACTATGGCTACACCTTC
V: TRBV6-1
D: NA
size: NA
J: TRBJ1-2

CDR3: CASSLITSGSTGELFF
DNA: TGCGCCAGCAGCTTAATAACTAGCGGGAGCACCGGGGAGCTGTTTTTT
V: TRBV5-1
D: TRBD2
size: NA
J: TRBJ2-2

CDR3: CASSTSGSVTDTQYF
DNA: TGTGCCAGCAGCACTAGCGGGAGTGTGACAGATACGCAGTATTTT
V: TRBV5-6
D: TRBD2
size: NA
J: TRBJ2-3

CDR3: CAWSAAAGGADTQYF
DNA: TGTGCCTGGAGTGCGGCAGCAGGGGGCGCAGATACGCAGTATTTT
V: TRBV30
D: TRBD1
size: NA
J: TRBJ2-3

CDR3: CASSLTGQTESPLHF
DNA: TGCGCCAGCAGCTTGACGGGGCAGACGGAATCACCCCTCCACTTT
V: TRBV5-1
D: NA
size: NA
J: TRBJ1-6

CDR3: CASSMGTGGSGEAFF
DNA: TGTGCCAGTAGTATGGGGACAGGGGGCTCGGGTGAAGCTTTCTTT
V: TRBV19
D: TRBD1
size: once
J: TRBJ1-1

CDR3: CASSLVASGGRDTQYF
DNA: TGCGCCAGCAGCTTGGTGGCTAGCGGGGGGAGGGATACGCAGTATTTT
V: TRBV5-1
D: TRBD2
size: once
J: TRBJ2-3

CDR3: CAFSGGLVTGNTIYF
DNA: TGTGCCTTCTCAGGGGGCCTCGTGACTGGAAACACCATATATTTT
V: TRBV30
D: TRBD1
size: NA
J: TRBJ1-3

CDR3: CASSQDVGARYNEQFF
DNA: TGTGCCAGCAGCCAAGATGTGGGGGCCCGTTACAATGAGCAGTTCTTC
V: TRBV4-2
D: NA
size: NA
J: TRBJ2-1

CDR3: CAWSPRFDSPLHF
DNA: TGTGCCTGGAGTCCCAGGTTCGATTCACCCCTCCACTTT
V: TRBV30
D: NA
size: NA
J: TRBJ1-6

CDR3: CASSAPGQGEQYF
DNA: TGTGCCAGCAGTGCCCCCGGACAGGGCGAGCAGTACTTC
V: TRBV28
D: TRBD1
size: NA
J: TRBJ2-7

CDR3: CASSPDSGGAREQYF
DNA: TGTGCCAGCAGTCCCGATAGCGGGGGGGCGCGCGAGCAGTACTTC
V: TRBV6-5
D: TRBD2
size: NA
J: TRBJ2-7

CDR3: CASSLSLGSYNSPLHF
DNA: TGTGCCAGCAGCTTAAGCCTGGGGTCCTATAATTCACCCCTCCACTTT
V: TRBV11-2
D: NA
size: NA
J: TRBJ1-6

CDR3: CASRDPVNTGELFF
DNA: TGTGCCAGCCGGGACCCAGTCAACACCGGGGAGCTGTTTTTT
V: TRBV6-5
D: NA
size: NA
J: TRBJ2-2

CDR3: CASSVGGGNQPQHF
DNA: TGTGCCAGCAGCGTAGGTGGAGGGAATCAGCCCCAGCATTTT
V: TRBV9
D: NA
size: NA
J: TRBJ1-5

CDR3: CASSLHRVGYGYTF
DNA: TGTGCCAGCAGCTTGCATCGTGTTGGCTATGGCTACACCTTC
V: TRBV5-4
D: NA
size: NA
J: TRBJ1-2

CDR3: CASSLSGGEAYEQYF
DNA: TGTGCCAGCAGCTTAAGTGGGGGAGAGGCCTACGAGCAGTACTTC
V: TRBV7-3
D: NA
size: NA
J: TRBJ2-7

CDR3: CASPPGQGARGYTF
DNA: TGTGCCAGCCCCCCGGGACAGGGGGCGCGGGGCTACACCTTC
V: TRBV2
D: TRBD1
size: NA
J: TRBJ1-2

CDR3: CASSSDSEAFF
DNA: TGTGCCAGCAGTAGCGATTCCGAAGCTTTCTTT
V: TRBV28
D: NA
size: NA
J: TRBJ1-1

CDR3: CASSPGQGERKLFF
DNA: TGTGCCAGCAGCCCCGGACAGGGGGAGAGGAAACTGTTTTTT
V: TRBV6-6
D: TRBD1
size: NA
J: TRBJ1-4

CDR3: CASSLNLGSNYGYTF
DNA: TGTGCCAGCAGCTTAAACTTAGGGTCCAACTATGGCTACACCTTC
V: TRBV7-2
D: NA
size: few
J: TRBJ1-2

CDR3: CASRGQPISNQPQHF
DNA: TGTGCCAGCAGAGGACAGCCGATTAGCAATCAGCCCCAGCATTTT
V: TRBV5-8
D: NA
size: NA
J: TRBJ1-5

CDR3: CASSPPLSGLSTEAFF
DNA: TGCGCCAGCAGTCCTCCCTTGTCAGGGTTGTCCACTGAAGCTTTCTTT
V: TRBV5-1
D: NA
size: NA
J: TRBJ1-1

CDR3: CASSIAPGGSGETQYF
DNA: TGTGCCAGTAGTATAGCCCCCGGGGGTTCGGGGGAGACCCAGTACTTC
V: TRBV19
D: NA
size: NA
J: TRBJ2-5